Presented here are 27 T cell receptor beta chains from one specimen sequenced in a study of cytomegalovirus exposure and HLA in healthy donors (dated by TCRdb to 2015 to 2018). The library was obtained by the immunoSEQ multiplex PCR assay. For the multiplex PCR, a mixture combining 60 forward primers for TCR Vbeta segments and 13 reverse primers for TCR Jbeta segments was used. Imported from immuneACCESS, the table was reduced by TCRdb to in-frame sequences with V and J called. These copies leave out some clones; in studies compared against another copy, an unresolved V gene accounts for under half, and the cause of the remainder is not known. The sample contains fewer than 90,000 clones, around 75% of them found a single time. The top ten clonotypes cover around 15% of the sample. Sample: PBMCs. The receptors derive from a woman aged 40 to 49 in good health and CMV-seropositive.

The chain uses TRBV6-5 and TRBJ1-1; D may be TRBD1 (6 bases). CDR1 and CDR2 (germline): MNHEY, SVGAGI. This CDR3 has 14 residues. V was pared by 7 bases and J by 1 base, with 13 bases between. Written as DNA, the CDR3 is TGTGCCAGCACCAGGGGACACTCGAACACTGAAGCTTTCTTT. It specifies CASTRGHSNTEAFF.

This rearrangement joins TRBV19 to TRBJ2-2; possible D gene TRBD1, 6 bases. The CDR3 spans 16 residues. The V end lost 4 bases, the J end lost 2 bases, and 14 bases lay between the germline ends. Germline V lookup: CDR1 LNHDA, CDR2 SQIVND (reference sequence). CDR3 nucleotide sequence: TGTGCCAGTAGTACTCCCTGGGACAAAAACACCGGGGAGCTGTTTTTT. Its translation is CASSTPWDKNTGELFF.

V is TRBV19 and J is TRBJ1-2; no clear D. Germline CDR1 LNHDA, CDR2 SQIVND (reference sequence). CDR3 length: 13 residues. Trimming shortened V by 3 bases and J by 2 bases, and 7 bases separated the two germline ends. CDR3 region: CASSITLNYGYTF. CDR3 DNA: TGTGCCAGTAGTATTACACTAAACTATGGCTACACCTTC.

The rearrangement joins TRBV6-6 to TRBJ2-7; 7 nucleotides line up with TRBD1. The trim removed 4 bases at V and 2 bases at J, leaving 5 bases unmatched. This CDR3 has 14 amino acids. The germline V gene has CDR1 MNHNY and CDR2 SVGAGI (reference sequence). The CDR3 DNA is TGTGCCAGCAGTTGGACAGGCGGCACCTACGAGCAGTACTTC. Translating it yields CASSWTGGTYEQYF.

The chain is built from TRBV30 and TRBJ1-3; TRBD1 matches at 9 bases. The CDR3 runs to 15 residues. Looked up from germline, CDR1 is GTSNPN and CDR2 is SVGIG (reference sequence). V dropped 0 bases and J dropped 7; count of bases not matched to a gene: 7. The CDR3 is CAWSVRTGAFNTIYF. CDR3 coding DNA: TGTGCCTGGAGTGTACGGACAGGGGCTTTCAACACCATATATTTT.

Concerning this clone: Other DNA sequences in this sample translate to the same CDR3. The CDR3 coding sequence is TGTGCCTCCAGACAGGGGAATCAGCCCCAGCATTTT. The encoded protein is CASRQGNQPQHF. This chain uses TRBV19 with TRBJ1-5; TRBD1 matches at 8 bases. The CDR3 spans 12 residues. The V segment lost 11 bases and the J segment 4 bases; nucleotides outside the gene matches: 4. Germline V gene sequence: CDR1 LNHDA, CDR2 SQIVND (reference sequence).

The chain uses TRBV28 and TRBJ2-5, with D perhaps TRBD1 (5 bases). CDR1 MDHEN and CDR2 SYDVKM come from the germline V gene. Trimming left V 6 bases short and J 7 bases short, with 9 bases between. The CDR3 extends over 11 amino acids. CDR3 region: CASRHTGTQYF. The CDR3 region has the DNA TGTGCCAGCAGACATACAGGGACCCAGTACTTC.

CDR3 amino acids: CASSFQGRVYGYTF. CDR3 nucleotide sequence: TGTGCCAGCAGCTTTCAGGGGAGGGTCTATGGCTACACCTTC. The chain is built from TRBV7-9 and TRBJ1-2, with TRBD1 as a possible D gene (6 bases). Trimming removed 3 bases at V and 4 bases at J, with 12 bases between. This CDR3 comprises 14 residues. Germline CDR1 is SEHNR and CDR2 is FQNEAQ (reference sequence).

CDR3 region: CSASSGYEQYF. CDR3 coding DNA: TGCAGTGCCTCCTCGGGCTACGAGCAGTACTTC. V usage is TRBV20-1 and J usage is TRBJ2-7; D unclear. The CDR3 sequence is 11 residues long. Germline V gene lookup returns CDR1 DFQATT and CDR2 SNEGSKA (reference sequence). The ends were cut back, 6 bases at V and 3 bases at J, with 9 bases in the middle.

The chain couples TRBV30 to TRBJ1-2; D unresolved. With 5 bases removed from V and 0 bases from J, the gap between germline ends came to 10 bases. Germline assignment: CDR1 GTSNPN and CDR2 SVGIG (reference sequence). This CDR3 comprises 13 residues. In nucleotides, the CDR3 is TGTGCCTGGCGGGATCCACCTAACTATGGCTACACCTTC. Its translation: CAWRDPPNYGYTF. The full variable domain, its missing parts supplied by reference TRBV30 and TRBJ1-2, is SQTIHQWPATLVQPVGSPLSLECTVEGTSNPNLYWYRQAAGRGLQLLFYSVGIGQISSEVPQNLSASRPQDRQFILSSKKLLLSDSGFYLCAWRDPPNYGYTFGSGTRLTVV.

The chain couples TRBV5-6 to TRBJ1-1; 9 bases are a match to TRBD1. Germline V gives CDR1 SGHDT, CDR2 YYEEEE. Trimming took 3 bases from V and 4 from J; bases not matched to a gene: 7. The CDR3 consists of 15 residues. Here the CDR3 DNA reads TGTGCCAGCAGCTGGGGGACAGGGAGGCTCACTGAAGCTTTCTTT. It encodes CASSWGTGRLTEAFF.

This chain connects TRBV19 to TRBJ1-2, with TRBD1 identical over 7 bases. This CDR3 region has 13 residues. V trimming: 5 bases; J trimming: 4 bases; junction bases outside the gene matches: 4. The germline V gene encodes CDR1 LNHDA and CDR2 SQIVND (reference sequence). The CDR3 DNA reads TGTGCCAGTAGTGACAGGGTGGGCTATGGCTACACCTTC. Translating it yields CASSDRVGYGYTF.

In this sample, this clone turned up a few times. The rearrangement joins TRBV4-3 to TRBJ2-1, with TRBD2 as a possible D gene (5 bases). Germline assignment: CDR1 LGHNA and CDR2 YSLEER. V lost 3 bases to trimming and J lost 1 base, with 10 bases between them. The CDR3 extends over 15 amino acids. The CDR3 bases are TGCGCCAGCAGCCACGATACTAGTTCCTACAATGAGCAGTTCTTC. Its protein is CASSHDTSSYNEQFF.

The J gene is TRBJ1-5, the V gene TRBV18; 8 nucleotides line up with TRBD1. V lost 3 bases to trimming and J lost 3 bases; unmatched junction nucleotides: 7. The CDR3 spans 16 residues. Germline assignment: CDR1 KGHSH and CDR2 LQKENI. The CDR3, as DNA: TGTGCCAGCTCACCTGAGACAGGGGTAAACAATCAGCCCCAGCATTTT. It translates to CASSPETGVNNQPQHF.

This rearrangement joins TRBV7-9 to TRBJ1-4; 9 positions agree with TRBD1. Losses at the gene ends were 5 bases for V and 3 bases for J; bases not matched to a gene: 1. This CDR3 is 14 amino acids long. Germline V gene data show CDR1 as SEHNR and CDR2 as FQNEAQ (reference sequence). The CDR3 loop is CASSRQGANEKLFF. The CDR3 coding sequence is TGTGCCAGCAGCCGACAGGGGGCTAATGAAAAACTGTTTTTT.

This clone was observed once. The rearrangement uses TRBV28 and TRBJ1-1, with 11 bases matching TRBD1. Looked up from germline, CDR1 is MDHEN and CDR2 is SYDVKM. J was trimmed by 6 bases and V by 5 bases; bases with no gene match: 11. The CDR3 sequence is 16 residues long. CDR3 DNA sequence: TGTGCCAGCAGTCTCCTGGGACAGGGGGGGGTTGCTGAAGCTTTCTTT. Protein sequence: CASSLLGQGGVAEAFF.

Here the CDR3 reads CASSEKYEQYF. The CDR3 bases are TGTGCCAGCAGTGAAAAATACGAGCAGTACTTC. The V gene is TRBV2, the J gene TRBJ2-5; unclear D gene. The assigned J gene may be wrong: the sequence end matches TRBJ2-7 better. Germline-derived CDR1 and CDR2 are SNHLY and FYNNEI. The CDR3 sequence is 11 residues long.

This chain links TRBV7-2 with TRBJ2-2; maybe TRBD1 (5 bases). V dropped 6 bases and J dropped 2 bases, with 10 bases sitting between them. This CDR3 comprises 14 residues. Germline V lookup: CDR1 SGHTA, CDR2 FQGNSA. The CDR3 here is CASRAGHNTGELFF. DNA for the CDR3: TGTGCCAGCAGGGCTGGACATAACACCGGGGAGCTGTTTTTT.

This chain connects TRBV6-5 to TRBJ1-2, with TRBD1 identical over 8 bases. With V trimmed by 4 bases and J by 6 bases, 7 bases remained unmatched. CDR3 length: 14 residues. CDR1 is MNHEY, CDR2 SVGAGI, per germline. The CDR3 region is CASSSQGARDGYTF. The CDR3 DNA follows: TGTGCCAGCAGTTCCCAGGGGGCGAGAGATGGCTACACCTTC.

The chain employs TRBV2 and TRBJ2-3; D is undetermined. Germline V gives CDR1 SNHLY, CDR2 FYNNEI. Between the trimmed V and J ends, which lost 2 bases and 0 bases, there was a span of 12 bases. This CDR3 is 16 amino acids long. The CDR3 loop reads CASSESSSRSTDTQYF. CDR3 DNA sequence: TGTGCCAGCAGTGAATCTTCTAGTCGAAGCACAGATACGCAGTATTTT.

The V and J genes are TRBV29-1 and TRBJ2-1; D is perhaps TRBD2 (6 bases). The CDR3 totals 17 residues. Trimming took 1 base from V and 7 from J, leaving 23 bases between them. Germline CDR1 SQVTM, CDR2 ANQGSEA. CDR3: CSVEARLEPHRSNEQFF. CDR3 DNA: TGCAGCGTTGAAGCCCGACTAGAGCCCCACCGTTCAAATGAGCAGTTCTTC.

The V call is TRBV28, the J call TRBJ1-2; possibly TRBD1 for D (5 bases). CDR1 and CDR2 (germline): MDHEN, SYDVKM. This CDR3 spans 17 amino acids. V lost 6 bases and J 3 bases, leaving 23 bases between the germline ends. This CDR3 is CASRPSGDLAPHYGYTF. DNA of the CDR3: TGTGCCAGCAGGCCGTCGGGGGACCTCGCTCCCCACTATGGCTACACCTTC.

This clone has a single count. The gene calls are TRBV29-1 and TRBJ2-1; TRBD2 agrees at 7 bases. Trimming removed 3 bases from V and 0 bases from J; junction bases left unmatched: 5. The CDR3 is made up of 15 amino acids. Germline lookup yields CDR1 SQVTM and CDR2 ANQGSEA. The CDR3 region has the DNA TGCAGCGTTGAGGGGCTAGCGGACTCCTACAATGAGCAGTTCTTC. Protein sequence: CSVEGLADSYNEQFF.

This clone turned up a few times. The chain links TRBV6-5 to TRBJ2-7, with 7 bases matching TRBD1. J gave up 2 bases and V 4 bases, and 8 bases lay outside the gene matches. Germline V gene lookup returns CDR1 MNHEY and CDR2 SVGAGI. CDR3 size: 15 residues. The CDR3 DNA is TGTGCCAGCAGTTCCCTGGGGACAGCGACCTACGAGCAGTACTTC. This sequence encodes CASSSLGTATYEQYF.

The rearrangement uses TRBV2 and TRBJ2-5; possibly TRBD2 for D (7 bases). The germline V and J ends were trimmed by 0 bases and 5 bases, with 25 bases remaining between them. This CDR3 region has 19 residues. Germline CDR1 SNHLY, CDR2 FYNNEI. The CDR3 is CASSEALPVRGGARETQYF. CDR3 DNA: TGTGCCAGCAGTGAAGCGCTCCCTGTGAGGGGGGGGGCCAGGGAGACCCAGTACTTC.

The rearrangement uses TRBV9 and TRBJ2-3; no clear D gene. Germline V lookup: CDR1 SGDLS, CDR2 YYNGEE. This CDR3 spans 13 amino acids. V was clipped by 0 bases and J by 2 bases, with 4 bases between them. The CDR3 loop reads CASSVGLTDTQYF. The CDR3 DNA reads TGTGCCAGCAGCGTAGGGCTCACAGATACGCAGTATTTT.

The rearrangement joins TRBV4-2 to TRBJ1-2; tentative D call: TRBD1 (5 bases). V was shortened by 1 base and J by 3 bases, with 12 bases between the two germline ends. CDR3 length: 15 residues. The germline CDR1 and CDR2 sequences are LGHNA and YNFKEQ. CDR3 protein: CASSQATGGDYGYTF. CDR3 DNA sequence: TGTGCCAGCAGCCAAGCAACCGGGGGGGACTATGGCTACACCTTC.